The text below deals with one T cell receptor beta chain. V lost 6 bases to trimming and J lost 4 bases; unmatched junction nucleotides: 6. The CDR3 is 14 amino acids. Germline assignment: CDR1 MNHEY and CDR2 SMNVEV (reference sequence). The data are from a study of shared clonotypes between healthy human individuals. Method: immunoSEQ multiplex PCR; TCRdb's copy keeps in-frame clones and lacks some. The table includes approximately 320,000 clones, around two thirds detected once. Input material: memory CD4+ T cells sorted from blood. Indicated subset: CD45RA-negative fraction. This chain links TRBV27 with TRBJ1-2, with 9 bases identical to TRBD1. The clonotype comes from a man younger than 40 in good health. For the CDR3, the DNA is TGTGCCAGCAGGAGGGACAGGGTGAGCTATGGCTACACCTTC. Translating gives CASRRDRVSYGYTF.